This entry concerns a single T cell receptor (beta chain). Its antigen is still unknown. This table comes from immunoSEQ multiplex PCR, and its TCRdb copy is limited to in-frame clones, with some not included. The sample has about 68,000 clones, about 64% seen once. CDR1 is SGHRS, CDR2 YFSETQ, per germline. The CDR3 is 14 residues long. V lost 1 base, J lost 2 bases, and 8 bases lay in between. The record originates from a study of cytotoxic CD8 clonotypes in ibrutinib-treated CLL. At the level of the study: There were over nine relapsed/refractory patients and some 15 treatment-naive patients, and under 18 were IGHV unmutated.

General study results and limits: Sampling times (in sustained-remission versus progressing patients) were not the same. Clonality went higher at ibrutinib response and then dropped back toward baseline at progression.

The TCR was taken from a human donor with chronic lymphocytic leukemia. V usage is TRBV5-1 and J usage is TRBJ2-3; perhaps TRBD2 as D (5 bases). Here the sequenced sample was PBMCs, taken after 12 months of ibrutinib treatment. The CDR3 is CASSLTGFTDTQYF. The CDR3 bases are TGCGCCAGCAGCTTGACGGGGTTCACAGATACGCAGTATTTT.